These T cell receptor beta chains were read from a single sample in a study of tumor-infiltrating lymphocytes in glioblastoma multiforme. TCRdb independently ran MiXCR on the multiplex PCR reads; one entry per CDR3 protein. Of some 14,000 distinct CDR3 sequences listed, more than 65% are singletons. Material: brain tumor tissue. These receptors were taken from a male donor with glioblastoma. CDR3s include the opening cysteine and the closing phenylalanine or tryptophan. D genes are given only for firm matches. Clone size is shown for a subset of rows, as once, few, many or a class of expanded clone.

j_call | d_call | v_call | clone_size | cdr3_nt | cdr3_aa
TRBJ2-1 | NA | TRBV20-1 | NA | TGCAGTGCTAGAGTTGGAGAACCAGCCTACAATGAGCAGTTCTTC | CSARVGEPAYNEQFF
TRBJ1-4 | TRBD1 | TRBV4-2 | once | TGTGCCAGCAGCCTCCTAAGAGGGACAGGGGACGAAAAACTGTTTTTT | CASSLLRGTGDEKLFF
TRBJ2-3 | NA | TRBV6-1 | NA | TGTGCCAGCAGGGAAGATCCGGGGTTGGGCACAGATACGCAGTATTTT | CASREDPGLGTDTQYF
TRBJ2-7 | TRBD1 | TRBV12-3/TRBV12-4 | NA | TGTGCCAGCAGTTCGAGACAGGGGGTCTACGAGCAGTACTTC | CASSSRQGVYEQYF
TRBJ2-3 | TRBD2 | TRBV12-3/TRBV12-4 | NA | TGTGCCAGCAGATCCTGGACTAGCGACCGTGATACGCAGTATTTT | CASRSWTSDRDTQYF
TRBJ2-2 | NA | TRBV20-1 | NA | TGCAGTGCTAGAGATGGTAGCGGAGGGGGGGCCACCGGGGAGCTGTTTTTT | CSARDGSGGGATGELFF
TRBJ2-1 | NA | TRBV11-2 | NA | TGTGCCAGCAGCGGCGGGGAGGCCACCTACAATGAGCAGTTCTTC | CASSGGEATYNEQFF
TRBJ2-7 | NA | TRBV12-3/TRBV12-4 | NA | TGTGCCAGCAGTATCAACTTCGGACGGAGGTCCGAGCAGTACTTC | CASSINFGRRSEQYF
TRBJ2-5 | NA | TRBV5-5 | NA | TGTACCAGCAGCTTGGGGGGCGAGACCCTGTGCTTC | CTSSLGGETLCF
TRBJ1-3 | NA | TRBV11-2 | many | TGTGCCAGCAGCCGTAACCGCCGGGGCTCTGGAAACACCATATATTTT | CASSRNRRGSGNTIYF
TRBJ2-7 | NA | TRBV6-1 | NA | TGCGCCAGCTGCCCAGATGGGGGGCACTCCTACGAGCAGTACTTC | CASCPDGGHSYEQYF
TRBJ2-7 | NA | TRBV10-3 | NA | TGTGCCATCAGTGAGTCGACTCGATCGGACGAGCAGTACTTC | CAISESTRSDEQYF
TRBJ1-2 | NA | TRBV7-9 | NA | TGTGCCAGCAGCTTAGAAGGGCTCTATGGCTGCACCTTC | CASSLEGLYGCTF
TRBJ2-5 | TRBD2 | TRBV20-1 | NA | TGCAGTTCTAGAGACTTGGGACTAGCGGAAGGGACCCAGTACTTC | CSSRDLGLAEGTQYF
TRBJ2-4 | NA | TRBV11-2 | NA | TGTGCCAGCAGCTTAGGGGGCAGCCTAGCCAAAAACATTCAGTACTTC | CASSLGGSLAKNIQYF
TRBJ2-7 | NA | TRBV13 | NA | TGTGCCAGCAGCTTATCCGACGAGCAGTACTTC | CASSLSDEQYF
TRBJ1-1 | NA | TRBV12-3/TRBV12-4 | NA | TGTGCCAGCACGCAGGGCACTTACCAATTCTACACTGAAGCTTTCTTT | CASTQGTYQFYTEAFF
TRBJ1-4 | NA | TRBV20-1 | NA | TGCAGTGCTAGAGACGGGGCAACTAATGAAAAACTGTTTTTT | CSARDGATNEKLFF
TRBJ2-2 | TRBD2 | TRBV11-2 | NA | TGTGCCAGCAGCTTAAGGGCGGGGGTCGGGGAGCTGTTTTTT | CASSLRAGVGELFF
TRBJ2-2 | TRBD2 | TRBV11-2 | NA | TGTGCCAGCACTCCCTCATTCGGTCTAGGGCTAGCGGTAAACACCGGGGAGCTGTTTTTT | CASTPSFGLGLAVNTGELFF
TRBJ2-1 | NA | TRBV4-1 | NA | TGCGCCAGCAGCTTCTTACTAGTAAATGAGCAGTTCTTC | CASSFLLVNEQFF
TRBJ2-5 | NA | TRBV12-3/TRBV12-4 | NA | TGTGCCAGCAGTTTCCCGGGGGCGCGTCCGTGCTTC | CASSFPGARPCF
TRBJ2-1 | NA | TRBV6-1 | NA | NA | CASSGFAGGSSEQLF
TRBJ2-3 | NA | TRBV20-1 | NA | TGCAGTGCTGGACGGGACTCTACGTCCACAGATACCCAGTATTTT | CSAGRDSTSTDTQYF
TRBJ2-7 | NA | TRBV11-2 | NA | TGTGCCAGCAGCTTCACCTACGAGCAGTACTTC | CASSFTYEQYF
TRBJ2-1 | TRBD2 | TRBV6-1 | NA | TGTGCCAGTTCTGACGGGAGGGACTACAATGAGCAGTTCTTC | CASSDGRDYNEQFF
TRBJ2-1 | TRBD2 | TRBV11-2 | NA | TGTGCCAGCGGCTTAGTCCCCGCTAGCGGCACCTACAATGAGCAGTTCTTC | CASGLVPASGTYNEQFF
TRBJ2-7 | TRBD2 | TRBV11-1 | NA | TGCGCTAGCAGCTTATCGCGTCTGGACGGGGGGTACGAGCAGTACTTC | CASSLSRLDGGYEQYF
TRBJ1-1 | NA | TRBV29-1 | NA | TGCAGCGTTGAACATTCCAGCAGTACTGAGGCTTTCTTT | CSVEHSSSTEAFF
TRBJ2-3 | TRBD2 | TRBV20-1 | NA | TGCAATGCTAGTCGCCCCGGACTAGCAGGAGGGCTGAGTGGCACAGATACGCAGTATTTT | CNASRPGLAGGLSGTDTQYF
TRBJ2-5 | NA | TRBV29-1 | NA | TGCAGTGTTCAAAAGGACAGCATAATCCAAGAGACCCAGTACTTC | CSVQKDSIIQETQYF
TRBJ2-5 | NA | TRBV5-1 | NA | TGCGCCAGCAGCTTGGTTCAAGAGACCCAGTACTTC | CASSLVQETQYF
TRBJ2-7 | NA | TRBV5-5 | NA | TGTGCCAGCAGCAGAGGACAGTTTAACTCCTACGAGCAGTACTTC | CASSRGQFNSYEQYF
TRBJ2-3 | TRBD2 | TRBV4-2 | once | TGTGCCAGCAGCCAAGATGAAGCGGGAGGGACAGATACGCAGTATTTT | CASSQDEAGGTDTQYF